One and the same sample provided the 27 T cell receptor beta chains below, sequenced in a study of CD8 T cells in Susac syndrome. Reverse transcription of roughly 0.5 to 1 ug RNA used random hexamers. MiXCR was run by TCRdb on the immunoSEQ multiplex PCR reads, yielding one entry per CDR3 protein. Among roughly 50,000 distinct CDR3 sequences listed, 93% were seen once. Sequences were obtained from CD8+ T cells from PBMCs. All receptors come from a human donor in good health.

This clonotype was detected a few times. J is TRBJ2-7 and V is TRBV5-1; tentatively, D is TRBD1 (5 bases). Per the germline V gene, CDR1 is SGHRS and CDR2 is YFSETQ. Trimming removed 0 bases at V and 3 bases at J, with 10 bases between. The CDR3 is made up of 14 amino acids. CDR3 protein: CASSLADRFYEQYF. The CDR3 nucleotides read TGCGCCAGCAGCTTGGCCGACAGATTCTACGAGCAGTACTTC. Filled out from reference TRBV5-1 and TRBJ2-7, the complete variable domain reads KAGVTQTPRYLIKTRGQQVTLSCSPISGHRSVSWYQQTPGQGLQFLFEYFSETQRNKGNFPGRFSGRQFSNSRSEMNVSTLELGDSALYLCASSLADRFYEQYFGPGTRLTVT.

This chain links TRBV6-6 with TRBJ2-6; D gene ambiguous. Germline lookup yields CDR1 MNHNY and CDR2 SVGAGI (reference sequence). Trimming took off 2 bases at V and 0 bases at J, with 5 bases between the two ends. The CDR3 covers 15 residues. Here the CDR3 DNA reads TGTGCCAGCAGTTACGAGGACTCTGGGGCCAACGTCCTGACTTTC. It specifies CASSYEDSGANVLTF.

The chain is built from TRBV2 and TRBJ2-2; D gene uncertain. With 7 bases removed from V and 0 bases from J, the gap between germline ends came to 15 bases. The CDR3 spans 16 residues. Germline V gene data show CDR1 as SNHLY and CDR2 as FYNNEI. In DNA form, the CDR3 reads TGTGCCAGCATCCCGAGGCTGGGTTCGAACACCGGGGAGCTGTTTTTT. The encoded protein is CASIPRLGSNTGELFF.

The rearrangement joins TRBV6-5 to TRBJ2-1; D could derive from TRBD1 or TRBD2 (5 bases each). Germline-derived CDR1 and CDR2 are MNHEY and SVGAGI. The CDR3 sequence is 14 residues long. V dropped 5 bases and J dropped 6 bases, with 14 bases sitting between them. The CDR3 spells CASSTSGTINEQFF. The CDR3 region has the DNA TGTGCCAGCAGTACCTCCGGGACCATCAATGAGCAGTTCTTC.

The sample holds one count of this clonotype. The chain combines TRBV2 with TRBJ2-3; 9 bases align to TRBD2. The length of the CDR3 is 16 residues. V gave up 4 bases and J gave up 0 bases; unmatched junction bases: 5. CDR1 and CDR2 (germline): SNHLY, FYNNEI. The CDR3 sequence: CASSASGKPSTDTQYF. CDR3 DNA: TGTGCCAGCAGTGCTAGCGGGAAACCTAGCACAGATACGCAGTATTTT.

This clonotype was counted between two and nine times. The chain employs TRBV19 and TRBJ2-7; D unresolved. Trimming took off 3 bases at V and 0 bases at J, with 6 bases between the two ends. The CDR3 runs to 13 residues. Per the germline V gene, CDR1 is LNHDA and CDR2 is SQIVND (reference sequence). The CDR3 DNA is TGTGCCAGTAGTATGAACCCCTCCTACGAGCAGTACTTC. As protein: CASSMNPSYEQYF.

The chain carries TRBV2 and TRBJ2-7, with D perhaps assigned TRBD1 or TRBD2 (5 bases each). This CDR3 contains 12 residues. Per the germline V gene, CDR1 is SNHLY and CDR2 is FYNNEI. V was pared by 7 bases and J by 12 bases, with 19 bases between. DNA of the CDR3: TGTGCCAGCATAAGGGGACCCGAGTGGACGTACTTC. This sequence encodes CASIRGPEWTYF.

This sequence joins TRBV15 and TRBJ1-1; 7 bases align to TRBD1. The CDR3 extends over 14 amino acids. J lost 6 bases, V lost 1 base, and 5 bases had no gene match. Germline V gene data show CDR1 as LNHNV and CDR2 as YYDKDF (reference sequence). CDR3 bases: TGTGCCACCAGCAGAGCGAGGGGGCGGGCTGAAGCTTTCTTT. It translates to CATSRARGRAEAFF.

The chain links TRBV25-1 to TRBJ2-3, with 10 bases identical to TRBD2. The CDR3 sequence is 17 residues long. The V segment lost 1 base and the J segment 2 bases; nucleotides outside the gene matches: 6. Germline CDR1 MGHDK, CDR2 SYGVNS. The CDR3 DNA reads as TGTGCCAGCAGTGAATCTCTAGCGGGAGATGACACAGATACGCAGTATTTT. Translated, it gives CASSESLAGDDTDTQYF. Together with reference TRBV25-1 and TRBJ2-3, the CDR3 gives the full variable domain: EADIYQTPRYLVIGTGKKITLECSQTMGHDKMYWYQQDPGMELHLIHYSYGVNSTEKGDLSSESTVSRIRTEHFPLTLESARPSHTSQYLCASSESLAGDDTDTQYFGPGTRLTVL.

The rearrangement links TRBV27 to TRBJ2-7, with a possible D match to TRBD1 (6 bases). V was clipped by 5 bases and J by 6 bases, with 23 bases between them. In germline, CDR1 is MNHEY, CDR2 SMNVEV (reference sequence). The CDR3 runs to 16 residues. CDR3 residues: CASSPLLGALGSEQYF. CDR3 DNA: TGTGCCAGCAGTCCCCTCCTGGGGGCCCTCGGCAGCGAGCAGTACTTC.

V and J are TRBV29-1 and TRBJ2-1; D is ambiguous. Between the trimmed V and J ends, which lost 4 bases and 2 bases, there was a span of 6 bases. Germline CDR1 is SQVTM and CDR2 is ANQGSEA. The length of the CDR3 is 12 residues. For the CDR3, the DNA is TGCAGCGTTGCGATAGCCTACAATGAGCAGTTCTTC. The encoded protein is CSVAIAYNEQFF.

The chain employs TRBV15 and TRBJ2-5, with D possibly called TRBD1 or TRBD2 (5 bases each). Trimming stripped 5 bases from V and 2 bases from J, with 12 bases between. The CDR3 extends over 14 amino acids. Germline V lookup: CDR1 LNHNV, CDR2 YYDKDF (reference sequence). The CDR3 here is CATSGRDGQETQYF. In nucleotides, the CDR3 is TGTGCCACCAGCGGACGGGACGGACAAGAGACCCAGTACTTC.

J is TRBJ2-7 and V is TRBV5-6; perhaps D is TRBD1 or TRBD2 (6 bases each). Trimming shortened V by 3 bases and J by 3 bases, and 13 bases separated the two germline ends. Germline loops: CDR1 SGHDT, CDR2 YYEEEE. This CDR3 comprises 14 residues. The CDR3 bases are TGTGCCAGCAGCTGGGACGGAGGGGGCTACGAGCAGTACTTC. This encodes CASSWDGGGYEQYF.

In its sample, this clonotype was seen once. The chain recombines TRBV4-1 with TRBJ2-5, with a weak D call TRBD2 (5 bases). The CDR3 runs to 14 residues. Germline V gene sequence: CDR1 MGHRA, CDR2 YSYEKL. V lost 0 bases, J lost 5 bases, and 10 bases lay in between. The CDR3 DNA reads as TGCGCCAGCAGCCAAGATCCTAGCTGGGAGACCCAGTACTTC. Protein: CASSQDPSWETQYF.

V gene TRBV7-2 combines with J gene TRBJ2-7, with D possibly being TRBD1 (6 bases). Trimming took off 1 base at V and 4 bases at J, with 14 bases between the two ends. The CDR3 has 15 amino acids. Germline CDR1 reads SGHTA; CDR2 reads FQGNSA. CDR3 residues: CASSLEGRGWYEQYF. The CDR3 nucleotides read TGTGCCAGCAGCTTAGAGGGCAGGGGTTGGTACGAGCAGTACTTC.

V gene TRBV6-4 combines with J gene TRBJ2-3, with D unresolved. Between the trimmed V and J ends, which lost 4 bases and 0 bases, there was a span of 5 bases. CDR1 is MRHNA and CDR2 is SNTAGT in the germline V gene. This CDR3 spans 13 amino acids. CDR3 coding DNA: TGTGCCAGCAGTGTGACCAGCACAGATACGCAGTATTTT. The encoded protein is CASSVTSTDTQYF.

The gene calls are TRBV7-9 and TRBJ1-5, with 11 bases aligning to TRBD1. Per germline, CDR1 SEHNR and CDR2 FQNEAQ (reference sequence). V lost 6 bases to trimming and J lost 5 bases; unmatched junction nucleotides: 3. This CDR3 contains 14 residues. In DNA, the CDR3 is TGTGCCAGCAGTCCGGGACAGGGGGATCAGCCCCAGCATTTT. Protein product: CASSPGQGDQPQHF.

This rearrangement joins TRBV27 to TRBJ1-4; 9 positions agree with TRBD1. This CDR3 spans 14 amino acids. Germline CDR1 is MNHEY and CDR2 is SMNVEV (reference sequence). V lost 6 bases, J lost 10 bases, and 9 bases stayed unmatched. CDR3 protein: CASSPGTGLGKLFF. CDR3 coding DNA: TGTGCCAGCAGCCCCGGGACAGGGTTAGGAAAACTGTTTTTT.

This clonotype was seen only once. The chain combines TRBV5-1 with TRBJ2-7; tentative D call: TRBD1 (7 bases). Trimming removed 3 bases at V and 5 bases at J, with 15 bases between. Germline V lookup: CDR1 SGHRS, CDR2 YFSETQ. The CDR3 runs 14 residues. The CDR3, as DNA: TGCGCCAGCAGCTGGAGACAGGGACTCGACGAGCAGTACTTC. Protein product: CASSWRQGLDEQYF. The full variable domain, completed using reference TRBV5-1 and TRBJ2-7, is KAGVTQTPRYLIKTRGQQVTLSCSPISGHRSVSWYQQTPGQGLQFLFEYFSETQRNKGNFPGRFSGRQFSNSRSEMNVSTLELGDSALYLCASSWRQGLDEQYFGPGTRLTVT.

The V call is TRBV27, the J call TRBJ2-3; D not certain. The germline V gene encodes CDR1 MNHEY and CDR2 SMNVEV (reference sequence). The CDR3 consists of 15 residues. V was shortened by 6 bases and J by 0 bases, with 13 bases between the two germline ends. The CDR3 sequence is CASRIGLASTDTQYF. DNA of the CDR3: TGTGCCAGCAGAATTGGGTTAGCTAGCACAGATACGCAGTATTTT.

The V gene is TRBV13, the J gene TRBJ2-7; 9 nucleotides line up with TRBD2. The V gene end was trimmed by 7 bases and the J gene end by 3 bases; junction bases not matched to a gene: 10. Germline lookup yields CDR1 PRHDT and CDR2 FYEKMQ (reference sequence). The CDR3 covers 15 residues. The CDR3 reads CASTWKNSGSYEQYF. The CDR3 nucleotides are TGTGCCAGCACTTGGAAAAATAGCGGGAGCTACGAGCAGTACTTC.

This chain connects TRBV12-3 or TRBV12-4 to TRBJ2-1; TRBD2 matches at 10 bases. Germline trimming cut 3 bases from V and 7 bases from J; bases unmatched to any gene: 12. The CDR3 contains 17 residues. The CDR3 sequence: CASSFWFISGRENEQFF. The DNA of the CDR3 is TGTGCCAGCAGTTTTTGGTTCATCAGCGGGAGGGAAAATGAGCAGTTCTTC.

This chain links TRBV7-9 with TRBJ2-7; D is unresolved. The CDR3 is 10 amino acids. The V gene lost 8 bases and the J gene lost 3 bases, with 5 bases spanning the gap. Germline CDR1 reads SEHNR; CDR2 reads FQNEAQ (reference sequence). The CDR3 DNA reads as TGTGCCAGCGGAGACTACGAGCAGTACTTC. Amino acid sequence: CASGDYEQYF. Full variable domain (outside the CDR3, taken from reference TRBV7-9 and TRBJ2-7): DTGVSQNPRHKITKRGQNVTFRCDPISEHNRLYWYRQTLGQGPEFLTYFQNEAQLEKSRLLSDRFSAERPKGSFSTLEIQRTEQGDSAMYLCASGDYEQYFGPGTRLTVT.

The chain recombines TRBV7-9 with TRBJ2-2; D ambiguous. Trimming removed 5 bases at V and 4 bases at J, with 14 bases between. Germline V gives CDR1 SEHNR, CDR2 FQNEAQ (reference sequence). The length of the CDR3 is 15 residues. The CDR3 region has the DNA TGTGCCAGCAGCCTCGGTGTGGATAGCACCGGGGAGCTGTTTTTT. Translated, it gives CASSLGVDSTGELFF.

This clonotype has a single count. The CDR3 reads CASSQEAGVSYNEQFF. CDR3 DNA: TGCGCCAGCAGCCAAGAGGCCGGGGTGAGCTACAATGAGCAGTTCTTC. The rearrangement uses TRBV4-1 and TRBJ2-1, with D maybe TRBD2 (5 bases). Germline V gene data show CDR1 as MGHRA and CDR2 as YSYEKL. Trimming cost V 0 bases and J 3 bases, with 12 bases left between them. The length of the CDR3 is 16 residues.

This clonotype was seen a handful of times. The chain is built from TRBV5-1 and TRBJ2-7; TRBD2 agrees at 7 bases. The CDR3 extends over 15 amino acids. Germline trimming cut 0 bases from V and 4 bases from J; bases unmatched to any gene: 7. The germline V gene encodes CDR1 SGHRS and CDR2 YFSETQ. The CDR3 coding sequence is TGCGCCAGCAGCTTGGCCGGGGCGGGACTATACGAGCAGTACTTC. It specifies CASSLAGAGLYEQYF.

V is TRBV6-5 and J is TRBJ2-7; D is perhaps TRBD1 or TRBD2 (5 bases each). The length of the CDR3 is 15 residues. V dropped 0 bases and J dropped 5 bases, with 14 bases sitting between them. Germline V gene lookup returns CDR1 MNHEY and CDR2 SVGAGI. The CDR3 nucleotides read TGTGCCAGCAGTTACTCTAACACAGGCGGGCACGAGCAGTACTTC. Translating gives CASSYSNTGGHEQYF.